These 26 T cell receptor beta chains were all obtained from the same sample, sequenced in a study of blood T cell repertoires in COVID-19. Sequencing used immunoSEQ multiplex PCR; TCRdb keeps in-frame clones, though not all of them. This table holds roughly 150,000 clones, 70% to 85% found once. Sequencing was performed on peripheral blood. These TCRs come from a woman aged 50 to 65 in a cohort sampled during active or convalescent COVID-19.

This clone showed up just a few times. V is TRBV19 and J is TRBJ2-5, with D possibly TRBD2 on 5 matching bases. The CDR3 loop spans 12 amino acids. Germline CDR1 LNHDA, CDR2 SQIVND (reference sequence). Trimming took off 3 bases at V and 4 bases at J, with 6 bases between the two ends. CDR3: CASSMRAETQYF. CDR3 in DNA: TGTGCCAGTAGTATGAGGGCAGAGACCCAGTACTTC. Combining the CDR3 with reference TRBV19 and TRBJ2-5 gives the whole variable domain DGGITQSPKYLFRKEGQNVTLSCEQNLNHDAMYWYRQDPGQGLRLIYYSQIVNDFQKGDIAEGYSVSREKKESFPLTVTSAQKNPTAFYLCASSMRAETQYFGPGTRLLVL.

This rearrangement joins TRBV9 to TRBJ2-5, with a possible D match to TRBD2 (6 bases). Trimming removed 0 bases at V and 3 bases at J, with 12 bases between. The CDR3 consists of 15 residues. CDR1 and CDR2 (germline): SGDLS, YYNGEE. Here the CDR3 reads CASSVVQGGKETQYF. DNA for the CDR3: TGTGCCAGCAGCGTAGTGCAGGGAGGAAAAGAGACCCAGTACTTC.

This clone was picked up a small number of times. The chain has TRBV2 and TRBJ2-7, with D perhaps matching TRBD1 (5 bases). V lost 6 bases to trimming and J lost 0 bases, with 15 bases between them. The V gene's germline CDR1 is SNHLY and CDR2 FYNNEI. CDR3 length: 15 amino acids. The CDR3 protein is CASRAVDSSSYEQYF. The CDR3 bases are TGTGCCAGCAGAGCCGTCGACAGTTCCTCCTACGAGCAGTACTTC.

The gene calls are TRBV27 and TRBJ1-6, with D uncertain. The germline V gene has CDR1 MNHEY and CDR2 SMNVEV (reference sequence). This CDR3 is built from 9 residues. CDR3 nucleotide sequence: TGTAAAGCCTCCACGGCCCTCCACTTT. It codes for CKASTALHF.

The gene calls are TRBV19 and TRBJ2-5, with D perhaps TRBD2 (6 bases). The CDR3 is 14 amino acids. The germline gives CDR1 LNHDA, CDR2 SQIVND (reference sequence). Trimming left V 0 bases short and J 5 bases short, with 10 bases between. The CDR3: CASSIEFAGETQYF. CDR3 nucleotides: TGTGCCAGTAGTATAGAATTCGCGGGGGAGACCCAGTACTTC.

The chain recombines TRBV30 with TRBJ1-2, with TRBD1 as a possible D gene (5 bases). The CDR3 spans 12 residues. Germline-derived CDR1 and CDR2 are GTSNPN and SVGIG (reference sequence). V lost 2 bases and J 7 bases, leaving 11 bases between the germline ends. Here the CDR3 DNA reads TGTGCCTGGAGTCCCCAGGGTGCTGGCTACACCTTC. Encoded protein: CAWSPQGAGYTF.

The V gene is TRBV7-8, the J gene TRBJ1-1; the D gene is possibly TRBD1 (5 bases). This CDR3 contains 14 residues. V was cut by 1 base and J by 8 bases, with 14 bases left in between. Germline CDR1 SGHVS, CDR2 FQNEAQ. The CDR3 sequence: CASSLVAGSEEAFF. In DNA, the CDR3 is TGTGCCAGCAGCTTAGTAGCAGGGTCGGAAGAAGCTTTCTTT.

The V and J genes are TRBV24-1 and TRBJ2-2; TRBD1 matches 8 bases. Germline CDR1 and CDR2: KGHDR and SFDVKD. This CDR3 region has 14 residues. V trimming: 4 bases; J trimming: 5 bases; junction bases outside the gene matches: 2. CDR3 sequence reads: CATSEWTGTGELFF. In DNA form, the CDR3 reads TGTGCCACCAGTGAATGGACAGGGACCGGGGAGCTGTTTTTT.

This chain connects TRBV3-1 (or the pseudogene TRBV3-2) to TRBJ2-2; the match to TRBD2 covers 11 bases. The CDR3 loop spans 17 amino acids. Trimming removed 3 bases from V and 6 bases from J; junction bases left unmatched: 9. The germline gives CDR1 LGHDT, CDR2 YNNKEL (reference sequence). CDR3 protein: CASSHKIIAGGAGELFF. In DNA form, the CDR3 reads TGTGCCAGCAGCCACAAAATCATAGCGGGGGGGGCCGGGGAGCTGTTTTTT.

The rearrangement links TRBV2 to TRBJ1-2; 7 bases map to TRBD1. Germline V lookup: CDR1 SNHLY, CDR2 FYNNEI. V was pared by 8 bases and J by 3 bases, with 9 bases of the junction left unmatched. The CDR3 extends over 14 amino acids. CDR3 in amino acids: CASYRGRGDYGYTF. In nucleotides, the CDR3 is TGTGCCAGCTATCGGGGCAGGGGGGACTATGGCTACACCTTC.

The genes are TRBV5-1 and TRBJ1-6; tentatively, D is TRBD1 (6 bases). The ends were cut back, 6 bases at V and 7 bases at J, with 17 bases in the middle. This CDR3 is 15 amino acids long. Germline V CDR1 and CDR2: SGHRS, YFSETQ. CDR3 region: CASNPGDEGNSPLHF. Written as DNA, the CDR3 is TGCGCCAGCAACCCAGGGGATGAAGGGAATTCACCCCTCCACTTT.

V gene TRBV5-5 combines with J gene TRBJ1-1; TRBD1 matches 8 bases. The germline V gene encodes CDR1 SGHKS and CDR2 YYEKEE (reference sequence). This CDR3 is 15 amino acids long. With V trimmed by 2 bases and J by 5 bases, 8 bases remained unmatched. The CDR3 region is CASSFTGGYITEAFF. The CDR3 nucleotides are TGTGCCAGCAGCTTTACAGGGGGTTATATAACTGAAGCTTTCTTT.

The V gene is TRBV6-4, the J gene TRBJ1-5; TRBD1 aligns across 7 bases. J lost 3 bases, V lost 3 bases, and 14 bases had no gene match. CDR3 length equals 18 residues. The germline CDR1 and CDR2 sequences are MRHNA and SNTAGT. The CDR3 spells CASSEIKQQGLVNQPQHF. For the CDR3, the DNA is TGTGCCAGCAGTGAGATTAAGCAACAGGGGCTAGTCAATCAGCCCCAGCATTTT.

The chain combines TRBV7-8 with TRBJ1-5; 9 bases line up with TRBD1. The CDR3 is made up of 18 amino acids. Germline V gives CDR1 SGHVS, CDR2 FQNEAQ. Unmatched junction bases numbered 15, after V lost 5 bases and J lost 4 bases. CDR3: CASSLSLSGTGRNQPQHF. In DNA, the CDR3 is TGTGCCAGCAGCCTTAGTCTGTCCGGGACAGGGAGAAATCAGCCCCAGCATTTT.

This clone was recorded a few times. The CDR3 DNA sequence: TGTGCCAGCAGCTTAATAAGCGGGGACAGGGGCACCGAAGGCTACACCTTC. This translates into CASSLISGDRGTEGYTF. The chain uses TRBV7-9 and TRBJ1-2, with 10 bases that match TRBD1. The CDR3 covers 17 residues. After removal of 2 bases from V and 8 bases from J, the junction contained 14 bases not matched to a gene. CDR1 SEHNR and CDR2 FQNEAQ come from the germline V gene (reference sequence).

The chain couples TRBV2 to TRBJ2-5; TRBD2 aligns across 8 bases. Germline CDR1 reads SNHLY; CDR2 reads FYNNEI. CDR3 length: 14 amino acids. V dropped 5 bases and J dropped 5; count of bases not matched to a gene: 7. The CDR3 DNA reads TGTGCCAGCAGTTCCCGGGGGGGCCTGGAGACCCAGTACTTC. Translated: CASSSRGGLETQYF.

The chain uses TRBV25-1 and TRBJ1-2, with 9 bases lining up with TRBD1. The CDR3 covers 11 residues. The germline V gene has CDR1 MGHDK and CDR2 SYGVNS. CDR3 bases: TGTGCGACCGGGACAGGGTATGGCTACACCTTC. Amino acid sequence: CATGTGYGYTF.

The chain carries TRBV3-1 (or the pseudogene TRBV3-2) and TRBJ2-2; D is possibly TRBD1 (6 bases). V lost 3 bases, J lost 6 bases, and 20 bases lay in between. The germline V gene has CDR1 LGHDT and CDR2 YNNKEL (reference sequence). CDR3 length: 17 amino acids. Written as DNA, the CDR3 is TGTGCCAGCAGCCAGGCCCCGGGACAAATCATCGCCGGGGAGCTGTTTTTT. Amino acid sequence: CASSQAPGQIIAGELFF.

This chain joins TRBV7-9 and TRBJ2-3, with D maybe TRBD1 (5 bases). The V end lost 2 bases, the J end lost 0 bases, and 6 bases lay between the germline ends. Per the germline V gene, CDR1 is SEHNR and CDR2 is FQNEAQ (reference sequence). The CDR3 consists of 14 residues. CDR3 in amino acids: CASSLWGSTDTQYF. The CDR3 nucleotides are TGTGCCAGCAGCTTATGGGGCAGCACAGATACGCAGTATTTT. The full variable domain, rest sourced from reference TRBV7-9 and TRBJ2-3, is DTGVSQNPRHKITKRGQNVTFRCDPISEHNRLYWYRQTLGQGPEFLTYFQNEAQLEKSRLLSDRFSAERPKGSFSTLEIQRTEQGDSAMYLCASSLWGSTDTQYFGPGTRLTVL.

The chain uses TRBV15 and TRBJ2-1; perhaps TRBD1 as D (6 bases). CDR1 LNHNV and CDR2 YYDKDF come from the germline V gene (reference sequence). The CDR3 runs 13 residues. Trimming removed 3 bases from V and 8 bases from J, with 11 bases in between. The CDR3: CATSSNTGYEQFF. The CDR3 bases are TGTGCCACCAGCAGTAACACAGGGTATGAGCAGTTCTTC.

This clone was detected only once. The genes are TRBV6-2 or TRBV6-3 and TRBJ2-7; 10 nucleotides line up with TRBD2. The V segment lost 2 bases and the J segment 4 bases; nucleotides outside the gene matches: 5. The CDR3 is 15 residues long. The germline gives CDR1 MNHEY, CDR2 SVGEGT. The CDR3, as DNA: TGTGCCAGCAGTTACCCTAGCGGGGGTTCTTACGAGCAGTACTTC. Protein product: CASSYPSGGSYEQYF.

The genes are TRBV27 and TRBJ1-2; no reliable D call. The CDR3 is 16 residues long. The V end lost 3 bases, the J end lost 1 base, and 15 bases lay between the germline ends. Germline loops: CDR1 MNHEY, CDR2 SMNVEV (reference sequence). The CDR3 bases are TGTGCCAGCAGTTTGGAGCCAGAACCCTTTAACTATGGCTACACCTTC. Its protein product is CASSLEPEPFNYGYTF.

This clone has more than one count but fewer than ten. V usage is TRBV6-6 and J usage is TRBJ1-1; 9 bases align to TRBD1. The trim removed 5 bases at V and 2 bases at J, leaving 3 bases unmatched. The CDR3 is made up of 14 amino acids. Germline V lookup: CDR1 MNHNY, CDR2 SVGAGI (reference sequence). CDR3 DNA: TGTGCCAGCAGTAACAGGGGGCACAACACTGAAGCTTTCTTT. Its translation: CASSNRGHNTEAFF.

CDR3 sequence reads: CASSLERRDHTF. DNA for the CDR3: TGTGCCAGCAGTTTGGAACGGAGGGACCACACCTTC. V gene TRBV12-3 or TRBV12-4 combines with J gene TRBJ1-2, with D possibly matching TRBD1 (5 bases). The CDR3 covers 12 residues. Between the trimmed V and J ends, which lost 3 bases and 12 bases, there was a span of 14 bases.

The V and J genes are TRBV10-2 and TRBJ2-3; possible D gene TRBD2, 5 bases. The V gene lost 0 bases and the J gene lost 1 base, with 17 bases spanning the gap. Germline-derived CDR1 and CDR2 are WSHSY and SAAADI. The CDR3 has 18 amino acids. CDR3 in DNA: TGCGCCAGCAGTGAGTCGTGGCCTGACTGGCGGGGCACAGATACGCAGTATTTT. Protein: CASSESWPDWRGTDTQYF.

This chain uses TRBV19 with TRBJ1-5; a possible D gene is TRBD1 (6 bases). The CDR3 totals 15 residues. Trimming pared 9 bases from V and 2 bases from J, leaving 17 bases between. Germline V gene sequence: CDR1 LNHDA, CDR2 SQIVND (reference sequence). Written as DNA, the CDR3 is TGTGCCAGCGAACGGGGGGCTCTAGGCAATCAGCCCCAGCATTTT. The encoded protein is CASERGALGNQPQHF.